A selection of T cell receptor beta chains follows, all from one sample in a study of cytomegalovirus exposure and HLA in healthy donors. Assay: immunoSEQ multiplex PCR; the TCRdb copy retains only in-frame clones and omits some. The data hold 90,000 or so clones, with just under 75% observed a single time. Source material: PBMCs. The receptor set was obtained from a man aged 55 to 70 in good health and CMV-seronegative. Both conserved end residues are part of each CDR3. The D gene is left open where the match is weak. Clone size is shown for a subset of rows, as once, few, many or a class of expanded clone.

CDR3	DNA	V	J	size	D
CASSVASTGEQYF	TGTGCCAGCAGCGTAGCTTCCACCGGGGAGCAGTACTTC	TRBV9	TRBJ2-7	-	-
CASSLAGGAYGNTIYF	TGCGCCAGCAGCTTGGCCGGGGGGGCTTATGGAAACACCATATATTTT	TRBV5-1	TRBJ1-3	few	-
CAHIRGQSTDTQYF	TGTGCCCATATTCGGGGACAAAGCACAGATACGCAGTATTTT	TRBV19	TRBJ2-3	-	-
CAISESGGQGYGYTF	TGTGCCATCAGTGAGTCTGGTGGACAGGGCTATGGCTACACCTTC	TRBV10-3	TRBJ1-2	-	TRBD1
CTSSQTRSGRNTEAFF	TGCACCAGCAGCCAAACCCGGTCCGGGAGAAACACTGAAGCTTTCTTT	TRBV1	TRBJ1-1	-	-
CASSWGGLSMDTQYF	TGCGCCAGCAGCTGGGGGGGACTCAGCATGGATACGCAGTATTTT	TRBV5-1	TRBJ2-3	-	TRBD2
CAISRLAGPDTQYF	TGTGCCATCAGTCGACTAGCGGGGCCCGATACGCAGTATTTT	TRBV10-3	TRBJ2-3	-	TRBD2
CASSQEVRGIKRGETQYF	TGCGCCAGCAGCCAAGAGGTTCGGGGGATTAAGAGAGGTGAGACCCAGTACTTC	TRBV4-1	TRBJ2-5	many	-
CASSYSGTGSIQYF	TGTGCCAGCAGTTACTCGGGGACAGGGAGCATTCAGTACTTC	TRBV6-6	TRBJ2-4	many	TRBD1
CASSREGTKLGTEAFF	TGTGCCAGCAGCCGGGAGGGGACGAAACTGGGGACTGAAGCTTTCTTT	TRBV4-2	TRBJ1-1	-	-
CATIRDRGHEQYF	TGTGCCACCATCCGGGACAGGGGGCACGAGCAGTACTTC	TRBV6-6	TRBJ2-7	-	TRBD1
CASSWGGGELFF	TGTGCCAGCAGCTGGGGAGGTGGGGAGCTGTTTTTT	TRBV11-2	TRBJ2-2	-	-
CASSPDGGKNTGELFF	TGTGCCAGCTCACCAGATGGCGGGAAGAACACCGGGGAGCTGTTTTTT	TRBV18	TRBJ2-2	-	-
CASSIGGYRNSPLHF	TGTGCCAGTAGTATCGGCGGGTATAGGAATTCACCCCTCCACTTT	TRBV19	TRBJ1-6	-	-
CASSLGTPGGQYF	TGCGCCAGCAGCTTAGGGACCCCCGGGGGGCAGTATTTT	TRBV5-1	TRBJ2-3	-	-
CATSAAGENIQYF	TGTGCCACCTCAGCGGCGGGGGAAAACATTCAGTACTTC	TRBV6-6	TRBJ2-4	-	TRBD2
CASSLVAFSSGANVLTF	TGCGCCAGCAGCTTGGTGGCCTTCAGCTCTGGGGCCAACGTCCTGACTTTC	TRBV5-1	TRBJ2-6	-	-
CASSTTSAQETQYF	TGTGCCAGCAGCACGACTAGCGCCCAAGAGACCCAGTACTTC	TRBV6-5	TRBJ2-5	-	TRBD2
CASSYSLEAGGYTF	TGTGCCAGCAGTTACTCATTGGAGGCGGGCGGCTACACCTTC	TRBV6-5	TRBJ1-2	few	-
CASSPRWGPLYEAFF	TGTGCCAGCAGTCCCCGTTGGGGCCCCCTTTATGAAGCTTTCTTT	TRBV27	TRBJ1-1	few	-
CASSFVDSIYEQYF	TGTGCCAGCAGCTTTGTAGATTCAATATACGAGCAGTACTTC	TRBV7-9	TRBJ2-7	once	-
CASSPRQGVSGTEAFF	TGCGCCAGCAGCCCCCGACAGGGGGTTAGTGGGACTGAAGCTTTCTTT	TRBV5-1	TRBJ1-1	-	TRBD1
CASSLDSSGANVLTF	TGTGCCAGTAGTTTAGACAGCTCTGGGGCCAACGTCCTGACTTTC	TRBV19	TRBJ2-6	-	-
CAWRHQGAGTEAFF	TGTGCCTGGAGACATCAGGGGGCCGGCACTGAAGCTTTCTTT	TRBV30	TRBJ1-1	-	TRBD1
CASSLVSGRNSPLHF	TGTGCCAGCAGCTTAGTGTCAGGGAGGAATTCACCCCTCCACTTT	TRBV11-2	TRBJ1-6	-	-
CASSQGYRERGSPLHF	TGCGCCAGCAGCCAGGGTTACAGGGAGAGGGGTTCACCCCTCCACTTT	TRBV4-1	TRBJ1-6	-	-
CASSMGSGGADTQYF	TGTGCCAGTAGTATGGGTAGCGGGGGAGCCGATACGCAGTATTTT	TRBV19	TRBJ2-3	-	TRBD2
CASSPHRQQNQPQHF	TGTGCCAGCAGCCCACACCGACAGCAAAATCAGCCCCAGCATTTT	TRBV16	TRBJ1-5	-	-
CASSEQRGSLYGYTF	TGTGCCAGCAGTGAGCAGAGGGGGTCTCTCTATGGCTACACCTTC	TRBV6-1	TRBJ1-2	-	-
CASSENRGRFGNEQFF	TGTGCCAGCAGTGAAAACAGGGGGCGGTTTGGAAATGAGCAATTCTTC	TRBV25-1	TRBJ2-1	-	TRBD1
CASRSTASSREKLFF	TGTGCCAGCAGATCTACAGCAAGCTCCCGGGAAAAACTGTTTTTT	TRBV7-6	TRBJ1-4	-	-
CASSIDRIEKLFF	TGTGCCAGTAGTATAGACAGGATCGAAAAACTGTTTTTT	TRBV19	TRBJ1-4	-	-
CASSAGTGFYEQYF	TGTGCCAGCAGTGCCGGGACAGGATTCTACGAGCAGTACTTC	TRBV2	TRBJ2-7	-	TRBD1
CASSPRAANNQPQHF	TGTGCCAGCAGCCCTCGCGCGGCCAATAATCAGCCCCAGCATTTT	TRBV9	TRBJ1-5	-	-
CASSPGTNEKLFF	TGCGCCAGCAGTCCAGGGACTAATGAAAAACTGTTTTTT	TRBV5-1	TRBJ1-4	few	-
CASRGTGESAEAFF	TGTGCCAGCAGGGGGACAGGGGAGAGCGCTGAAGCTTTCTTT	TRBV2	TRBJ1-1	few	TRBD1
CASSGRLDYGYTF	TGTGCCAGCAGCGGTAGACTGGACTATGGCTACACCTTC	TRBV9	TRBJ1-2	-	-
CASRRGAEQFF	TGTGCCAGCAGACGGGGAGCTGAGCAGTTCTTC	TRBV6-5	TRBJ2-1	-	-
CASAPANYGYTF	TGTGCCAGCGCACCAGCTAACTATGGCTACACCTTC	TRBV7-9	TRBJ1-2	few	-
CASSLAGGNEQFF	TGTGCCAGCAGCTTAGCGGGGGGCAATGAGCAGTTCTTC	TRBV7-6	TRBJ2-1	-	-